This T cell receptor (beta chain) came from a study of identical twins. The CDR3 extends over 13 amino acids. V was trimmed by 0 bases and J by 5 bases, leaving 8 bases between them. Germline V gene data show CDR1 as SNHLY and CDR2 as FYNNEI. Study-wide findings and caveats: Those out-of-frame alpha sequences shared by twins showed an excess of low generation probability. Less excess twin sharing appeared in beta out-of-frame sequences. Its conclusions, products of cross-sectional statistical analysis, did not come from following the same donors.

Every sampled donor was Caucasian and healthy. This clonotype was seen a handful of times. Its matching antigen is unknown. One entry per CDR3 protein, called by TCRdb with MiXCR from the 5' RACE reads. This sample has approximately 600,000 distinct CDR3 sequences, with just over 7% found just once. This sample was also put to use in a study of yellow fever vaccine responses in identical twins.

The chain joins TRBV2 to TRBJ2-7; the D is unclear. The specimen sequenced was PBMCs. The origin of this receptor is a woman aged 18-35 years in good health. This CDR3 is CASSEAGQDEQYF. CDR3 sequence (DNA): TGTGCCAGCAGTGAAGCGGGCCAGGACGAGCAGTACTTC.